Below, 8 T cell receptor beta chains from the same sample are listed, as sequenced in a study of blood T cell repertoires in COVID-19. Using immunoSEQ multiplex PCR, the repertoire was profiled, and TCRdb retains in-frame clones only, with some absent. Of 90,000 or so clones detected, 65% to 90% appear once; the ten largest clones hold 3.8%. Material: peripheral blood. These receptors came from a man in his 60s with acute or convalescent COVID-19.

V gene TRBV15 combines with J gene TRBJ2-2, with 8 nucleotides matching TRBD2. The CDR3 runs 14 residues. Germline CDR1 reads LNHNV; CDR2 reads YYDKDF (reference sequence). With 3 bases clipped from V and 7 bases from J, the junction kept 4 bases outside the gene matches. The CDR3 here is CATSSLAGRGELFF. The CDR3 bases are TGTGCCACCAGCAGTTTAGCGGGGCGCGGGGAGCTGTTTTTT. The full variable domain, rest sourced from reference TRBV15 and TRBJ2-2, is DAMVIQNPRYQVTQFGKPVTLSCSQTLNHNVMYWYQQKSSQAPKLLFHYYDKDFNNEADTPDNFQSRRPNTSFCFLDIRSPGLGDTAMYLCATSSLAGRGELFFGEGSRLTVL.

By share of the sample, this clone is medium-sized (0.01 to 0.1%). This sequence joins TRBV6-2 or TRBV6-3 and TRBJ2-7, with 12 bases that match TRBD2. The germline V gene has CDR1 MNHEY and CDR2 SVGEGT. V shed 4 bases, J shed 2 bases, and the junction held 15 bases outside the gene matches. CDR3 size: 19 residues. In DNA, the CDR3 is TGTGCCAGCAGTTTCACACCCGCCGGACTAGCGGGGTCCCCCTACGAGCAGTACTTC. Translating gives CASSFTPAGLAGSPYEQYF.

The chain links TRBV5-8 to TRBJ1-5, with 8 bases aligning to TRBD1. Germline lookup yields CDR1 SGHTS and CDR2 YDEGEE. The CDR3 runs to 20 residues. V was clipped by 0 bases and J by 2 bases; unmatched bases: 16. Here the CDR3 reads CASSLVLGQGPGFGNQPQHF. The CDR3 region has the DNA TGTGCCAGCAGCTTGGTACTCGGACAGGGACCCGGGTTTGGCAATCAGCCCCAGCATTTT.

The chain carries TRBV5-8 and TRBJ2-7; TRBD1 might be the D (5 bases). With 10 bases removed from V and 3 bases from J, the gap between germline ends came to 11 bases. CDR1 is SGHTS and CDR2 is YDEGEE in the germline V gene. CDR3 size: 11 residues. The CDR3 nucleotides read TGTGCCGGAACAAGGGGCTACGAGCAGTACTTC. Encoded protein: CAGTRGYEQYF. Full variable domain (remainder filled in from reference TRBV5-8 and TRBJ2-7): EAGVTQSPTHLIKTRGQQATLRCSPISGHTSVYWYQQALGLGLQFLLWYDEGEERNRGNFPPRFSGRQFPNYSSELNVNALELEDSALYLCAGTRGYEQYFGPGTRLTVT.

The chain couples TRBV9 to TRBJ2-7, with 9 bases aligning to TRBD2. The CDR3 loop spans 14 amino acids. Germline CDR1 is SGDLS and CDR2 is YYNGEE. Unmatched junction bases numbered 6, after V lost 1 base and J lost 7 bases. The CDR3 sequence is CASSVTSGSLEQYF. DNA for the CDR3: TGTGCCAGCAGCGTAACTAGCGGGTCTCTAGAGCAGTACTTC.

The CDR3 DNA sequence: TGCAGCGTTGAAGTGGGACAGGGGACCGGGGAGCTGTTTTTT. Protein: CSVEVGQGTGELFF. The chain employs TRBV29-1 and TRBJ2-2, with 10 nucleotides matching TRBD1. Germline values: CDR1 SQVTM, CDR2 ANQGSEA. V lost 1 base to trimming and J lost 5 bases; unmatched junction nucleotides: 1. The CDR3 covers 14 residues.

The chain has TRBV18 and TRBJ2-2; D is unresolved. Trimming cost V 3 bases and J 1 base, with 6 bases left between them. This CDR3 is 14 amino acids long. Germline-derived CDR1 and CDR2 are KGHSH and LQKENI. The CDR3 region is CASSPQLNTGELFF. Written as DNA, the CDR3 is TGTGCCAGCTCACCGCAGTTGAACACCGGGGAGCTGTTTTTT.

The rearrangement links TRBV5-1 to TRBJ2-7; possibly TRBD1 for D (7 bases). Germline CDR1 and CDR2: SGHRS and YFSETQ. The CDR3 is 13 residues long. The V end lost 9 bases, the J end lost 3 bases, and 16 bases lay between the germline ends. The DNA for the CDR3 is TGCGCCACCAGGGGGGAAGGGGGCTACGAGCAGTACTTC. This gives the protein CATRGEGGYEQYF.